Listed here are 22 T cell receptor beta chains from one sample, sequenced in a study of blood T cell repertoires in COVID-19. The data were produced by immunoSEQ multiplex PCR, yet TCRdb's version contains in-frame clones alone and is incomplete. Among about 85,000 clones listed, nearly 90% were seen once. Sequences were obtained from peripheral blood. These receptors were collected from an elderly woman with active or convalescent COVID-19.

CDR3 nucleotide sequence: TGTGCCAGTAGCAAACGACAGGGTTTTTCCTACAATGAGCAGTTCTTC. This encodes CASSKRQGFSYNEQFF. V is TRBV19 and J is TRBJ2-1; 7 nucleotides align to TRBD1. The V gene's germline CDR1 is LNHDA and CDR2 SQIVND (reference sequence). The CDR3 loop spans 16 amino acids. V gave up 6 bases and J gave up 1 base; unmatched junction bases: 9.

CDR3 DNA sequence: TGTGCCAGCAGAAAGACAGTATACTCCTATAATTCACCCCTCCACTTT. Encoded protein: CASRKTVYSYNSPLHF. The chain recombines TRBV28 with TRBJ1-6; TRBD1 might be the D (5 bases). Trimming left V 6 bases short and J 0 bases short, with 12 bases between. Germline values: CDR1 MDHEN, CDR2 SYDVKM. The CDR3 has 16 amino acids.

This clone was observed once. The DNA for the CDR3 is TGTGCCACCAGCAGAGGGGGCGGGGGGTTGGAGACCCAGTACTTC. Its protein product is CATSRGGGGLETQYF. The rearrangement links TRBV15 to TRBJ2-5; 8 bases agree with TRBD2. V shed 1 base and J 5 bases; nucleotides not matched to a gene: 6. The CDR3 runs 15 residues. CDR1 LNHNV and CDR2 YYDKDF come from the germline V gene (reference sequence).

CDR3 in amino acids: CASSLFQGEAFF. The CDR3 coding sequence is TGTGCCAGCAGTTTATTTCAGGGCGAAGCTTTCTTT. The chain links TRBV28 to TRBJ1-1; a weak D match, TRBD1 (5 bases). CDR3 length equals 12 residues. Germline CDR1 and CDR2: MDHEN and SYDVKM. V lost 1 base and J 8 bases, leaving 8 bases between the germline ends.

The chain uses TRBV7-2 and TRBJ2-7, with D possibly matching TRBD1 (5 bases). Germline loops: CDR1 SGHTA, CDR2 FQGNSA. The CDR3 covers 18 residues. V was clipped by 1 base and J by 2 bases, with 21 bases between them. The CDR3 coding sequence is TGTGCCAGCAGCTTAGAGATTGTAGGGGAATCCTATACCTACGAGCAGTACTTC. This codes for CASSLEIVGESYTYEQYF.

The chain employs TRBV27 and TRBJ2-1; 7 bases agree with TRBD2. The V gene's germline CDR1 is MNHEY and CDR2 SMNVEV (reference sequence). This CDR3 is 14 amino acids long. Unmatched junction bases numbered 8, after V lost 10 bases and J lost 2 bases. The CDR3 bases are TGTGCCACCTGGGCTAGCGGAACCTACAATGAGCAGTTCTTC. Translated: CATWASGTYNEQFF.

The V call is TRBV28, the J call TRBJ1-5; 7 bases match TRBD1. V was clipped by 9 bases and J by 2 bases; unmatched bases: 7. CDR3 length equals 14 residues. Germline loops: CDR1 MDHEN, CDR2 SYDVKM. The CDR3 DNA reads TGTGCCAGTTATCAGGGGGGTGGCAATCAGCCCCAGCATTTT. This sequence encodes CASYQGGGNQPQHF.

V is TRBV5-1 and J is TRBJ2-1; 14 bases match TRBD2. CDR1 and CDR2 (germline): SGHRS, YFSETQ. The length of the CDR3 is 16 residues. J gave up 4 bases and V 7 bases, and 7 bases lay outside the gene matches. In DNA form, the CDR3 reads TGCGCCAGCCGACTAGCGGGAGGGCCAGCTTACAATGAGCAGTTCTTC. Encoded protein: CASRLAGGPAYNEQFF. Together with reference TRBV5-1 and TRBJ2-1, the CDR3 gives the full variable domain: KAGVTQTPRYLIKTRGQQVTLSCSPISGHRSVSWYQQTPGQGLQFLFEYFSETQRNKGNFPGRFSGRQFSNSRSEMNVSTLELGDSALYLCASRLAGGPAYNEQFFGPGTRLTVL.

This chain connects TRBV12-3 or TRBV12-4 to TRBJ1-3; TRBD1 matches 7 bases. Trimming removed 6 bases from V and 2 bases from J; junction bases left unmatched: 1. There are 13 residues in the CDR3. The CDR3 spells CASRGTAGNTIYF. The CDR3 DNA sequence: TGTGCCAGCAGGGGGACAGCTGGAAACACCATATATTTT.

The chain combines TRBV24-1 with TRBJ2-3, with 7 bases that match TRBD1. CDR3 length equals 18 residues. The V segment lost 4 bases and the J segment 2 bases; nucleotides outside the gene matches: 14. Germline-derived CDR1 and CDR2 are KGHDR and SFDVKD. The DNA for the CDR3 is TGTGCCACCAGTGACTCCTACTCCGGGACAGTTTCCACAGATACGCAGTATTTT. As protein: CATSDSYSGTVSTDTQYF.

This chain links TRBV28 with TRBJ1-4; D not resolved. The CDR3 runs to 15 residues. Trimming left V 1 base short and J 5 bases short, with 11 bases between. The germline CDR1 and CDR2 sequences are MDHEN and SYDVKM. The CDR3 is CASSLLTTRNEKLFF. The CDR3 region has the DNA TGTGCCAGCAGTTTATTAACCACCCGGAATGAAAAACTGTTTTTT.

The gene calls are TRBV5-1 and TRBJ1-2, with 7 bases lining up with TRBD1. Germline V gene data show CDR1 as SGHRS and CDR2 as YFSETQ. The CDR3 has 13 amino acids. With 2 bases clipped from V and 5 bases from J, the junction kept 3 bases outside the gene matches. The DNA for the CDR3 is TGCGCCAGCAGCTTAACAGGGGAGTATGGCTACACCTTC. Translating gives CASSLTGEYGYTF.

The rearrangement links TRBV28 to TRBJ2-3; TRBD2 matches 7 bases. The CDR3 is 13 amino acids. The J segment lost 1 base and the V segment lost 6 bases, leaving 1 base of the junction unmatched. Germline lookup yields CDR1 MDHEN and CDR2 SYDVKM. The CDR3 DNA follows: TGTGCCAGCAGACGGGAGGGCACAGATACGCAGTATTTT. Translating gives CASRREGTDTQYF.

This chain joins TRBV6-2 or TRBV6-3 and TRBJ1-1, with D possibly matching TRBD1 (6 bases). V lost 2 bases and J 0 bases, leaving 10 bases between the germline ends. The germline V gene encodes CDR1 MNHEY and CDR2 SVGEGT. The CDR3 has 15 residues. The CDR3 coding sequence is TGTGCCAGCAGTTACCAGGGGCTATTGAACACTGAAGCTTTCTTT. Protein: CASSYQGLLNTEAFF.

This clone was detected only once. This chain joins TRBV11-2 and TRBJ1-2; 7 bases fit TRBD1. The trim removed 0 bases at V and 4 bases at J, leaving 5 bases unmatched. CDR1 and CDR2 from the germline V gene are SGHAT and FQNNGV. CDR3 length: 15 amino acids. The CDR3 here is CASSLDLGGGYGYTF. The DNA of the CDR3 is TGTGCCAGCAGCTTAGATCTAGGGGGCGGCTATGGCTACACCTTC.

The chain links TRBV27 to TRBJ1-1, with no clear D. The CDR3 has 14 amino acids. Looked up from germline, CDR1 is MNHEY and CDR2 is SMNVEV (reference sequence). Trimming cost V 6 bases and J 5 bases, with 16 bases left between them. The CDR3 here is CASSLSGFETEAFF. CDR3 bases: TGTGCCAGCAGCCTCTCGGGGTTTGAGACTGAAGCTTTCTTT.

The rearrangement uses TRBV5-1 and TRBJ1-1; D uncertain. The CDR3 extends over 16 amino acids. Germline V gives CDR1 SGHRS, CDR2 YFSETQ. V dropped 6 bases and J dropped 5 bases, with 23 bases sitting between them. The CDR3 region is CASTSRRRGDRTEAFF. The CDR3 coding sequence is TGCGCCAGCACCTCCCGGCGGCGAGGAGATAGGACTGAAGCTTTCTTT.

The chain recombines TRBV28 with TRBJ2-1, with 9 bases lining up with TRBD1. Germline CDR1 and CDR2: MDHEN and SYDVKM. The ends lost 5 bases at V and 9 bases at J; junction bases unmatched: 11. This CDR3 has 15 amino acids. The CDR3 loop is CASSSPGQGGVEQFF. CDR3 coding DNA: TGTGCCAGCAGTAGCCCGGGACAGGGAGGTGTTGAGCAGTTCTTC.

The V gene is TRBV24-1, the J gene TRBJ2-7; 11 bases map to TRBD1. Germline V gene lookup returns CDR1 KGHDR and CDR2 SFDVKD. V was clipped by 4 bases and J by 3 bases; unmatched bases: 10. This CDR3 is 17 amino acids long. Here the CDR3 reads CATSDALPGQGDYEQYF. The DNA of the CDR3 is TGTGCCACCAGTGACGCCCTCCCGGGACAGGGGGACTACGAGCAGTACTTC.

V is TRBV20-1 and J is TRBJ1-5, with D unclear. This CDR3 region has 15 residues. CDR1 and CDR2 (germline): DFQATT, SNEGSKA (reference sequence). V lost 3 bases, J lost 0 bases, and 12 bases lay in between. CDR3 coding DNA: TGCAGTGCTAGTCGAACCCAGGATAGCAATCAGCCCCAGCATTTT. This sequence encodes CSASRTQDSNQPQHF.

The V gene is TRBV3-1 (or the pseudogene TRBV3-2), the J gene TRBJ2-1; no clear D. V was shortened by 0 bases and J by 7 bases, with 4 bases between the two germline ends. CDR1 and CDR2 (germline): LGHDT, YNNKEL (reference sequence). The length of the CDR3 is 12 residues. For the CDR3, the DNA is TGTGCCAGCAGCCAAGATAAAAATGAGCAGTTCTTC. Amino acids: CASSQDKNEQFF.

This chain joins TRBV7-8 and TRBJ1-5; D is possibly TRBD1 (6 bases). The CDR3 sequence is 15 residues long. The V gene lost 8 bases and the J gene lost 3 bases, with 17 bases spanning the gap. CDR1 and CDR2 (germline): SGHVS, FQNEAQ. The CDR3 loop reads CASGGGPSSNQPQHF. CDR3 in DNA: TGTGCCAGCGGGGGGGGGCCTAGTTCCAATCAGCCCCAGCATTTT.